This entry lists 25 T cell receptor beta chains sequenced from one sample in a study of blood T cell repertoires in COVID-19. This table comes from immunoSEQ multiplex PCR, and its TCRdb copy is limited to in-frame clones, with some not included. The repertoire holds about 210,000 clones, with 80% to 90% as singletons. Sequenced input: peripheral blood. The receptor source for this set is a man between 50 and 59 years old with active or convalescent COVID-19.

Note on this clone: Different DNA sequences within this sample yield the same CDR3. The V and J genes are TRBV28 and TRBJ1-2, with D perhaps TRBD1 (5 bases). Germline V lookup: CDR1 MDHEN, CDR2 SYDVKM. The CDR3 spans 12 residues. V gave up 2 bases and J gave up 5 bases, with 6 bases separating them. CDR3 region: CASSLRGYGYTF. Here the CDR3 DNA reads TGTGCCAGCAGTTTACGGGGGTATGGCTACACCTTC.

V is TRBV27 and J is TRBJ2-2; no firm D call. CDR1 and CDR2 from the germline V gene are MNHEY and SMNVEV (reference sequence). This CDR3 has 15 residues. V lost 8 bases to trimming and J lost 2 bases, with 15 bases between them. The CDR3 DNA reads TGTGCCAGCGGCTTAAGTCCGTCTAACACCGGGGAGCTGTTTTTT. This translates into CASGLSPSNTGELFF.

This chain joins TRBV6-1 and TRBJ2-3; 8 bases align to TRBD2. CDR3 length equals 16 residues. V shed 2 bases, J shed 5 bases, and the junction held 9 bases outside the gene matches. Germline V CDR1 and CDR2: MNHNS, SASEGT. The CDR3 nucleotides read TGTGCCAGCAGTGAATGGGGCGGGGGGCGTGGAGATACGCAGTATTTT. It specifies CASSEWGGGRGDTQYF.

This clone was found once. The chain links TRBV11-2 to TRBJ1-6, with a weak D call TRBD1 (6 bases). Trimming shortened V by 5 bases and J by 4 bases, and 15 bases separated the two germline ends. CDR1 and CDR2 (germline): SGHAT, FQNNGV. The CDR3 has 16 residues. CDR3 bases: TGTGCCAGCAGCGCTCCACAGGGAGGGTATAATTCACCCCTCCACTTT. Translating gives CASSAPQGGYNSPLHF.

This chain uses TRBV6-5 with TRBJ2-1; TRBD1 agrees at 7 bases. Germline lookup yields CDR1 MNHEY and CDR2 SVGAGI. The junction had 10 bases not matched to a gene; V was cut back by 7 bases and J by 7 bases. CDR3 length: 14 residues. The CDR3 region is CASNSRGLGNEQFF. The CDR3, as DNA: TGTGCCAGCAATAGTAGGGGGCTAGGGAATGAGCAGTTCTTC.

The chain has TRBV7-8 and TRBJ2-7, with 7 bases lining up with TRBD1. The CDR3 totals 14 residues. Trimming took 2 bases from V and 0 from J; bases not matched to a gene: 1. Germline values: CDR1 SGHVS, CDR2 FQNEAQ. CDR3 protein: CASSLTGVSYEQYF. The CDR3 DNA sequence: TGTGCCAGCAGCTTAACAGGGGTCTCCTACGAGCAGTACTTC.

V gene TRBV30 combines with J gene TRBJ1-1, with TRBD1 identical over 10 bases. Germline V gene sequence: CDR1 GTSNPN, CDR2 SVGIG (reference sequence). The CDR3 has 18 amino acids. Germline trimming cut 4 bases from V and 0 bases from J; bases unmatched to any gene: 14. The CDR3 here is CAWILSRQGAVMNTEAFF. The CDR3 DNA is TGTGCCTGGATTCTCAGTAGACAGGGGGCGGTTATGAACACTGAAGCTTTCTTT.

This clone was seen at least ten times. This rearrangement joins TRBV7-9 to TRBJ2-7, with TRBD1 as a possible D gene (5 bases). The V end lost 4 bases, the J end lost 6 bases, and 13 bases lay between the germline ends. Germline V gene lookup returns CDR1 SEHNR and CDR2 FQNEAQ (reference sequence). This CDR3 has 13 residues. CDR3 residues: CASSSTKGSEQYF. Written as DNA, the CDR3 is TGTGCCAGCAGCTCAACCAAGGGGTCCGAGCAGTACTTC.

The J gene is TRBJ2-1, the V gene TRBV13, with a weak D call TRBD2 (6 bases). Trimming removed 5 bases at V and 6 bases at J, with 17 bases between. The germline V gene encodes CDR1 PRHDT and CDR2 FYEKMQ (reference sequence). CDR3 length: 15 residues. The CDR3 region is CASSGRVGLSNEQFF. DNA for the CDR3: TGTGCCAGCAGCGGTCGAGTGGGACTGTCCAATGAGCAGTTCTTC.

The rearrangement uses TRBV10-3 and TRBJ2-2; D is perhaps TRBD1 (5 bases). The CDR3 loop spans 14 amino acids. V shed 5 bases and J shed 1 base, with 8 bases lying between them. From germline, CDR1 is ENHRY and CDR2 SYGVKD. CDR3 sequence (DNA): TGTGCCATCAGTTTGACAGAGAACACCGGGGAGCTGTTTTTT. It codes for CAISLTENTGELFF.

V usage is TRBV2 and J usage is TRBJ2-1; 9 bases are shared with TRBD2. J gave up 6 bases and V 6 bases, and 12 bases lay outside the gene matches. The CDR3 runs to 16 residues. From germline, CDR1 is SNHLY and CDR2 FYNNEI. CDR3 sequence: CASRRSGLAGLNEQFF. The CDR3 DNA follows: TGTGCCAGCAGGAGGTCAGGGCTAGCGGGGCTCAATGAGCAGTTCTTC.

In its sample, this clone was seen a few times. The CDR3 spells CASSSDANTGELFF. In DNA form, the CDR3 reads TGTGCCAGCAGCTCAGATGCGAACACCGGGGAGCTGTTTTTT. The chain uses TRBV7-2 and TRBJ2-2; D not resolved. The CDR3 length is 14 residues. V was cut by 4 bases and J by 0 bases, with 6 bases left in between. Germline CDR1 is SGHTA and CDR2 is FQGNSA. Complete variable domain (other parts from reference TRBV7-2 and TRBJ2-2): GAGVSQSPSNKVTEKGKDVELRCDPISGHTALYWYRQSLGQGLEFLIYFQGNSAPDKSGLPSDRFSAERTGGSVSTLTIQRTQQEDSAVYLCASSSDANTGELFFGEGSRLTVL.

The table lists this clone with a few counts. The chain links TRBV5-1 to TRBJ1-4, with D possibly TRBD1 on 6 matching bases. The V gene lost 0 bases and the J gene lost 3 bases, with 9 bases spanning the gap. Germline assignment: CDR1 SGHRS and CDR2 YFSETQ. The CDR3 is 15 amino acids. CDR3 DNA: TGCGCCAGCAGCTTGGCCGGGACACCTAATGAAAAACTGTTTTTT. This codes for CASSLAGTPNEKLFF.

The chain combines TRBV5-1 with TRBJ2-7, with D possibly being TRBD1 (5 bases). Trimming left V 4 bases short and J 2 bases short, with 10 bases between. Germline V gene lookup returns CDR1 SGHRS and CDR2 YFSETQ. This CDR3 is built from 13 residues. Here the CDR3 DNA reads TGCGCCAGCAGCGTCAGGGCCCCCTACGAGCAGTACTTC. This encodes CASSVRAPYEQYF. Using reference TRBV5-1 and TRBJ2-7 for the parts outside the CDR3, the full variable domain is KAGVTQTPRYLIKTRGQQVTLSCSPISGHRSVSWYQQTPGQGLQFLFEYFSETQRNKGNFPGRFSGRQFSNSRSEMNVSTLELGDSALYLCASSVRAPYEQYFGPGTRLTVT.

This clone was seen a handful of times. V is TRBV18 and J is TRBJ1-2; 10 nucleotides agree with TRBD1. The CDR3 contains 15 residues. V gave up 6 bases and J gave up 6 bases; unmatched junction bases: 10. Germline CDR1 and CDR2: KGHSH and LQKENI. CDR3 coding DNA: TGTGCCAGCTCGGATCCCGGGACAGGGGTTAATGGCTACACCTTC. Its protein product is CASSDPGTGVNGYTF.

Written as DNA, the CDR3 is TGTGCCAGCAGCTTAGGGCTGGGGAGGGACACTGAAGCTTTCTTT. Translation: CASSLGLGRDTEAFF. This chain uses TRBV7-6 with TRBJ1-1; D uncertain. This CDR3 is built from 15 residues. V lost 1 base and J lost 3, with 12 bases in between. Germline V lookup: CDR1 SGHVS, CDR2 FNYEAQ.

The chain employs TRBV4-3 and TRBJ2-4; 12 bases fit TRBD2. This CDR3 contains 20 residues. Looked up from germline, CDR1 is LGHNA and CDR2 is YSLEER. The trim removed 0 bases at V and 1 base at J, leaving 10 bases unmatched. The CDR3 protein is CASSQDHPTSGRSAKNIQYF. CDR3 sequence (DNA): TGCGCCAGCAGCCAAGATCACCCGACTAGCGGGAGATCGGCCAAAAACATTCAGTACTTC.

This sequence joins TRBV5-1 and TRBJ2-7, with D maybe TRBD2 (5 bases). V lost 6 bases, J lost 7 bases, and 20 bases lay in between. Per the germline V gene, CDR1 is SGHRS and CDR2 is YFSETQ. This CDR3 spans 14 amino acids. The CDR3 DNA reads TGCGCCAGCACCCTGACTGGCCGACCGGGGGAGCAGTACTTC. Translating it yields CASTLTGRPGEQYF.

The CDR3 protein is CASSSTMATQYF. For the CDR3, the DNA is TGTGCCAGCAGTTCCACCATGGCTACGCAGTATTTT. The rearrangement joins TRBV28 to TRBJ2-3; no clear D gene. CDR1 is MDHEN and CDR2 is SYDVKM in the germline V gene. Trimming cost V 4 bases and J 8 bases, with 10 bases left between them. This CDR3 region has 12 residues. The whole variable domain, remainder taken from reference TRBV28 and TRBJ2-3, is DVKVTQSSRYLVKRTGEKVFLECVQDMDHENMFWYRQDPGLGLRLIYFSYDVKMKEKGDIPEGYSVSREKKERFSLILESASTNQTSMYLCASSSTMATQYFGPGTRLTVL.

The chain is built from TRBV4-3 and TRBJ2-7; TRBD2 matches 9 bases. Per the germline V gene, CDR1 is LGHNA and CDR2 is YSLEER. The CDR3 covers 16 residues. J lost 2 bases, V lost 1 base, and 6 bases had no gene match. The CDR3 protein is CASSQVVAGDPYEQYF. Written as DNA, the CDR3 is TGCGCCAGCAGCCAAGTAGTAGCGGGAGACCCCTACGAGCAGTACTTC.

The chain joins TRBV28 to TRBJ1-4, with D perhaps TRBD1 (5 bases). Germline V gene data show CDR1 as MDHEN and CDR2 as SYDVKM. The CDR3 is 15 amino acids. V lost 4 bases, J lost 0 bases, and 9 bases lay in between. The CDR3 sequence: CASSSDSATNEKLFF. Here the CDR3 DNA reads TGTGCCAGCAGTTCCGACAGTGCAACTAATGAAAAACTGTTTTTT.

J is TRBJ1-3 and V is TRBV7-2; D remains ambiguous. CDR1 SGHTA and CDR2 FQGNSA come from the germline V gene. Between the trimmed V and J ends, which lost 2 bases and 3 bases, there was a span of 5 bases. The CDR3 covers 13 residues. The CDR3 nucleotides are TGTGCCAGCAGCTTATCAGGTGGAAACACCATATATTTT. Protein sequence: CASSLSGGNTIYF.

The J gene is TRBJ2-6, the V gene TRBV7-9; the D is unclear. Deletions cut 5 bases from V and 1 base from J, with 9 bases between. CDR3 length: 15 amino acids. Germline assignment: CDR1 SEHNR and CDR2 FQNEAQ (reference sequence). The CDR3 DNA reads TGTGCCAGCAGCGTAACTGAATCTGGGGCCAACGTCCTGACTTTC. It encodes CASSVTESGANVLTF.

The V call is TRBV4-3, the J call TRBJ1-2; D gene ambiguous. CDR1 and CDR2 (germline): LGHNA, YSLEER. Trimming left V 4 bases short and J 5 bases short, with 14 bases between. The CDR3 totals 14 residues. In nucleotides, the CDR3 is TGCGCCAGCAGCCTAGCGGGTACGGGATATGGCTACACCTTC. This gives the protein CASSLAGTGYGYTF.

The V gene is TRBV5-4, the J gene TRBJ1-1, with 8 bases that match TRBD1. Germline assignment: CDR1 SGHNT and CDR2 YYREEE (reference sequence). This CDR3 region has 16 residues. V trimming: 0 bases; J trimming: 0 bases; junction bases outside the gene matches: 4. CDR3 nucleotides: TGTGCCAGCAGCTTGGGGCAGGGGGCGATGAACACTGAAGCTTTCTTT. This gives the protein CASSLGQGAMNTEAFF.